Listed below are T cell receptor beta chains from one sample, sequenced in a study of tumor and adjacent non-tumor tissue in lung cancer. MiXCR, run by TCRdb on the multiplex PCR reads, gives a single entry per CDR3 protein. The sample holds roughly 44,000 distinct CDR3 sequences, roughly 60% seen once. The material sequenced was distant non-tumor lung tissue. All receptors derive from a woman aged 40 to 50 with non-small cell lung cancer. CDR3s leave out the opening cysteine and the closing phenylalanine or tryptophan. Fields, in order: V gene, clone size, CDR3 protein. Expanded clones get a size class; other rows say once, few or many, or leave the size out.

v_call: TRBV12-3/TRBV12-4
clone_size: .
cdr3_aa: AGSPPPGGGGTEAF

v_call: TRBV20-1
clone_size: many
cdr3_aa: SARDQGGAMGNIQY

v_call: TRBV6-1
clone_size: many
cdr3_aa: ASTPDRGRTDTQY

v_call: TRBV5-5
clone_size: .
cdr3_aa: ASRPGTDSYKQY

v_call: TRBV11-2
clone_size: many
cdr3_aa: ASGLDQGAPYEKY

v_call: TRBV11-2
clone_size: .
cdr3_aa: ACSTLQGSNTGELF

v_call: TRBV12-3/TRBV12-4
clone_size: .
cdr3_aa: ASSLRVKLF

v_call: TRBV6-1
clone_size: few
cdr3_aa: ASSEALQGWEAKNIQY

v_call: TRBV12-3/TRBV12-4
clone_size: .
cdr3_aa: ASPPDPNTDAF

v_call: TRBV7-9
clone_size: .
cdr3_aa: ASSLGRYRSTDTQY

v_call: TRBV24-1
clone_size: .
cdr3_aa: VTSDYTTDTQY

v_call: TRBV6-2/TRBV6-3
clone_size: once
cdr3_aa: TSSSYGAGYVNEQF

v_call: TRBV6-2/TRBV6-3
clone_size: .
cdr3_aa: ASSYKTGDTQY

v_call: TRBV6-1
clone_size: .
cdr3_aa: ASRIAGGRTCEQF

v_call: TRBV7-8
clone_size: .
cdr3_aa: ASSLYGLAAEMDTQY

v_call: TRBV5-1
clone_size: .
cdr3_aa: ASRRFPRTLDRDTGAGGGAQY

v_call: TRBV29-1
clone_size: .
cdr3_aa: SMDDGTELGGYT

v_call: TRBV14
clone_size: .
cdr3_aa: ASIQGGRRGSSYDEQF

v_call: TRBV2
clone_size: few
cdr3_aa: ASRHNGGTGDRD

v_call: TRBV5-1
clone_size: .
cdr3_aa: TSRYRDTTNNEQF

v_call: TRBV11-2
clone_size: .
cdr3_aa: ASGLELQGSHEQY

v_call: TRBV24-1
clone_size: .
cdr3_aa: ATSDPLHQISSTDTQY

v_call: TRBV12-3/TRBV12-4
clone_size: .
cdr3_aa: ASIWSGQCYGYT

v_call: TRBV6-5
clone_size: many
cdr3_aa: ASRDPGHRDTQY

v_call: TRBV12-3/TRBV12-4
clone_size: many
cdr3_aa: ASSKQGALPQH

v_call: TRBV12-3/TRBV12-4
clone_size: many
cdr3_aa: ASRVAGVPGQY

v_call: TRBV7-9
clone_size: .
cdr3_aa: ASNLTGDNSPLH

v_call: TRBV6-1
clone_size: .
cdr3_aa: ASSEAPGDNQSQH

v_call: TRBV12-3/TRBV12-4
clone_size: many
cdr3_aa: ASSLISTQY

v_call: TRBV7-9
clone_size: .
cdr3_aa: ASSDGALIYGYT

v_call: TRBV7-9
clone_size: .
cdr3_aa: ASAGTGNSPLR

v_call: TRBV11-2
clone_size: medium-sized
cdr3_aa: ASSSLTDYLSAKNIQY

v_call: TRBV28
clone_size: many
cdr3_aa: ATLTGVPTYEQY

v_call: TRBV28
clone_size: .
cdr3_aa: ASSSFNDRADGYT

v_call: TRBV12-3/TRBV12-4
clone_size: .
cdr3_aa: ASRRDERGGQETQY

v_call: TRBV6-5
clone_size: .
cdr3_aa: ASSYSGAAPIYGYT

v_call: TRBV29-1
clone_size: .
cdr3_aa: SVGRQGNYGYT